The 26 T cell receptor beta chains listed next were all sequenced from one sample in a study of blood T cell repertoires in COVID-19. Assay used: immunoSEQ multiplex PCR; TCRdb lists only in-frame clones, some missing. The repertoire holds roughly 80,000 clones, with over 75% as singletons. The sample consisted of peripheral blood. The receptors here all came from an elderly man with acute or convalescent COVID-19.

The table lists this clone with a few counts. This chain links TRBV18 with TRBJ2-7, with 9 bases that match TRBD1. Germline V gene lookup returns CDR1 KGHSH and CDR2 LQKENI. The CDR3 runs 15 residues. Trimming removed 3 bases from V and 3 bases from J; junction bases left unmatched: 6. In DNA form, the CDR3 reads TGTGCCAGCTCACCCACGGGACAGGGAGACTACGAGCAGTACTTC. This codes for CASSPTGQGDYEQYF.

The chain has TRBV12-3 or TRBV12-4 and TRBJ2-7; D possibly corresponds to TRBD1 (6 bases). V was clipped by 7 bases and J by 2 bases, with 12 bases between them. The CDR3 contains 13 residues. CDR3 coding DNA: TGTGCCAGCAACCGCAGGGGTACCTACGAGCAGTACTTC. As protein: CASNRRGTYEQYF.

The V gene is TRBV6-5, the J gene TRBJ2-7; D ambiguous. V dropped 10 bases and J dropped 9 bases, with 19 bases sitting between them. Germline V gives CDR1 MNHEY, CDR2 SVGAGI. The CDR3 sequence is 12 residues long. CDR3 loop: CATSNEAYGQYF. CDR3 sequence (DNA): TGTGCCACCTCCAACGAGGCATATGGGCAGTACTTC.

The chain couples TRBV6-6 to TRBJ1-5; the D is unclear. The CDR3 consists of 14 residues. Germline assignment: CDR1 MNHNY and CDR2 SVGAGI (reference sequence). V lost 5 bases and J 12 bases, leaving 20 bases between the germline ends. The chain's CDR3 is CASSAMVPGPIQHF. CDR3 DNA sequence: TGTGCCAGCAGTGCAATGGTACCGGGTCCTATCCAGCATTTT.

The chain uses TRBV7-9 and TRBJ1-1; a possible D gene is TRBD1 (5 bases). V was cut by 7 bases and J by 1 base, with 10 bases left in between. The CDR3 is made up of 13 amino acids. Germline CDR1 and CDR2: SEHNR and FQNEAQ (reference sequence). CDR3 nucleotides: TGTGCCAGCAATCCCGGACAGAACACTGAAGCTTTCTTT. Its translation: CASNPGQNTEAFF.

The rearrangement uses TRBV5-8 and TRBJ2-3; 11 nucleotides line up with TRBD1. Looked up from germline, CDR1 is SGHTS and CDR2 is YDEGEE. V shed 5 bases, J shed 6 bases, and the junction held 8 bases outside the gene matches. The CDR3 runs to 15 residues. The CDR3 DNA reads TGTGCCAGCAGGGCTGGGACAGGGGGTTGGGATACGCAGTATTTT. Translation gives CASRAGTGGWDTQYF.

The chain has TRBV3-1 (or the pseudogene TRBV3-2) and TRBJ1-1; D is possibly TRBD1 (5 bases). Per the germline V gene, CDR1 is LGHDT and CDR2 is YNNKEL (reference sequence). This CDR3 contains 15 residues. Trimming took off 1 base at V and 1 base at J, with 10 bases between the two ends. The CDR3 DNA reads TGTGCCAGCAGCCAAGGGGGGGATTCGAACACTGAAGCTTTCTTT. Encoded protein: CASSQGGDSNTEAFF.

The chain joins TRBV6-5 to TRBJ2-3; D is perhaps TRBD1 (6 bases). Trimming shortened V by 5 bases and J by 6 bases, and 18 bases separated the two germline ends. The CDR3 runs 15 residues. Germline-derived CDR1 and CDR2 are MNHEY and SVGAGI. CDR3 amino acids: CASSPGTLRGDTQYF. CDR3 nucleotide sequence: TGTGCCAGCAGTCCCGGGACATTACGCGGGGATACGCAGTATTTT.

The V gene is TRBV3-1 (or the pseudogene TRBV3-2), the J gene TRBJ1-4; TRBD1 agrees at 9 bases. CDR1 is LGHDT and CDR2 is YNNKEL in the germline V gene (reference sequence). The V segment lost 2 bases and the J segment 8 bases; nucleotides outside the gene matches: 9. The CDR3 sequence is 16 residues long. CDR3 in amino acids: CASSQSDRGNEEKLFF. In nucleotides, the CDR3 is TGTGCCAGCAGCCAATCGGACAGGGGCAATGAGGAAAAACTGTTTTTT.

V is TRBV18 and J is TRBJ1-5; 8 bases line up with TRBD1. The length of the CDR3 is 17 residues. The V and J ends lost 0 bases and 3 bases, in that order; junction bases with no gene match: 7. The germline CDR1 and CDR2 sequences are KGHSH and LQKENI. The CDR3 protein is CASSPPGTGGYNQPQHF. CDR3 nucleotides: TGTGCCAGCTCACCACCGGGGACAGGAGGTTACAATCAGCCCCAGCATTTT. The full variable domain, rest sourced from reference TRBV18 and TRBJ1-5, is NAGVMQNPRHLVRRRGQEARLRCSPMKGHSHVYWYRQLPEEGLKFMVYLQKENIIDESGMPKERFSAEFPKEGPSILRIQQVVRGDSAAYFCASSPPGTGGYNQPQHFGDGTRLSIL.

CDR3 sequence reads: CASSPGQGNTIYF. In DNA, the CDR3 is TGCGCCAGCAGCCCTGGACAGGGAAACACCATATATTTT. V and J are TRBV4-1 and TRBJ1-3, with D tentatively TRBD1 (6 bases). CDR3 length: 13 amino acids. CDR1 is MGHRA and CDR2 is YSYEKL in the germline V gene. Trimming took off 4 bases at V and 4 bases at J, with 8 bases between the two ends.

This chain links TRBV5-5 with TRBJ2-3; TRBD2 matches 11 bases. The ends lost 1 base at V and 5 bases at J; junction bases unmatched: 6. Germline values: CDR1 SGHKS, CDR2 YYEKEE (reference sequence). This CDR3 comprises 16 residues. The DNA of the CDR3 is TGTGCCAGCAGCTTGACGGGGACTAGCGGAAAAGATACGCAGTATTTT. It yields the protein CASSLTGTSGKDTQYF.

The chain links TRBV6-5 to TRBJ1-1; D not certain. CDR3 length: 15 amino acids. Trimming removed 5 bases from V and 4 bases from J, with 17 bases in between. In germline, CDR1 is MNHEY, CDR2 SVGAGI. The CDR3 reads CASSKLSVLGTEAFF. CDR3 nucleotides: TGTGCCAGCAGTAAACTCTCAGTGCTAGGCACTGAAGCTTTCTTT.

This clone was detected only once. V is TRBV7-6 and J is TRBJ2-3; 9 positions agree with TRBD2. This CDR3 spans 18 amino acids. Looked up from germline, CDR1 is SGHVS and CDR2 is FNYEAQ. After removal of 5 bases from V and 0 bases from J, the junction contained 12 bases not matched to a gene. The CDR3 DNA reads as TGTGCCAGCAGCCAGAGCGGGGGGCAAGGCGTTAGCACAGATACGCAGTATTTT. Translation gives CASSQSGGQGVSTDTQYF.

The rearrangement links TRBV5-1 to TRBJ1-3; tentatively, D is TRBD1 (6 bases). CDR1 is SGHRS, CDR2 YFSETQ, per germline. Trimming cost V 2 bases and J 2 bases, with 8 bases left between them. CDR3 length: 14 amino acids. CDR3 loop: CASSLGQTGNTIYF. CDR3 sequence (DNA): TGCGCCAGCAGCTTAGGACAGACTGGAAACACCATATATTTT.

The chain employs TRBV21-1 and TRBJ2-2; the table's D call TRBD2 went unverified against the DNA. TRBV21-1 is a pseudogene locus. This CDR3 is 16 amino acids long. The CDR3 bases are TGTGCCAGCAGCAAAGATAGGAGCGGGAGGACCGGGGAGCTGTTTTTT. Its translation is CASSKDRSGRTGELFF.

This clone was seen a handful of times. V and J are TRBV29-1 and TRBJ1-1; 7 bases align to TRBD1. CDR3 length: 11 amino acids. V shed 4 bases, J shed 10 bases, and the junction held 6 bases outside the gene matches. The germline V gene has CDR1 SQVTM and CDR2 ANQGSEA. DNA of the CDR3: TGCAGCGTTGGACAGGGCAGGCTAGCTTTCTTT. Its protein product is CSVGQGRLAFF.

V usage is TRBV4-2 and J usage is TRBJ1-3; the D is unclear. Germline V gene data show CDR1 as LGHNA and CDR2 as YNFKEQ. This CDR3 region has 16 residues. Deletions cut 0 bases from V and 2 bases from J, with 11 bases between. In nucleotides, the CDR3 is TGTGCCAGCAGCCAAGAGTACCAGGCAACTGGAAACACCATATATTTT. The encoded protein is CASSQEYQATGNTIYF.

The chain links TRBV30 to TRBJ2-5, with D unresolved. The V gene lost 3 bases and the J gene lost 5 bases, with 7 bases spanning the gap. The CDR3 is 11 residues long. Germline-derived CDR1 and CDR2 are GTSNPN and SVGIG (reference sequence). CDR3 protein: CAWRGLETQYF. The CDR3 nucleotides are TGTGCCTGGAGGGGCCTGGAGACCCAGTACTTC.

This chain links TRBV4-1 with TRBJ1-1; 8 bases are shared with TRBD1. Per germline, CDR1 MGHRA and CDR2 YSYEKL. Germline trimming cut 4 bases from V and 5 bases from J; bases unmatched to any gene: 9. The CDR3 is 15 residues long. This CDR3 is CASSPNDRGDTEAFF. The CDR3 DNA reads as TGCGCCAGCAGCCCAAATGACAGGGGAGATACTGAAGCTTTCTTT.

The chain has TRBV5-4 and TRBJ1-1; 7 nucleotides align to TRBD1. The germline V gene encodes CDR1 SGHNT and CDR2 YYREEE (reference sequence). J gave up 3 bases and V 4 bases, and 9 bases lay outside the gene matches. CDR3 length equals 15 residues. The CDR3 protein is CASSGNRGWDTEAFF. CDR3 nucleotide sequence: TGTGCCAGCAGCGGAAACAGGGGCTGGGACACTGAAGCTTTCTTT.

This clone came up once. The chain is built from TRBV2 and TRBJ2-7; TRBD1 agrees at 7 bases. The CDR3 length is 14 residues. Trimming removed 3 bases from V and 3 bases from J; junction bases left unmatched: 5. From germline, CDR1 is SNHLY and CDR2 FYNNEI. For the CDR3, the DNA is TGTGCCAGCAGTGAGGACAGGTTCCGCTACGAGCAGTACTTC. It is translated as CASSEDRFRYEQYF.

This clone turned up a few times. V is TRBV5-1 and J is TRBJ1-3, with no clear D. Germline V gives CDR1 SGHRS, CDR2 YFSETQ. V dropped 5 bases and J dropped 3 bases, with 12 bases sitting between them. The CDR3 totals 14 residues. CDR3 nucleotide sequence: TGCGCCAGCAGTCCGGGATTCATTGGAAACACCATATATTTT. It translates to CASSPGFIGNTIYF. Complete variable domain (other parts from reference TRBV5-1 and TRBJ1-3): KAGVTQTPRYLIKTRGQQVTLSCSPISGHRSVSWYQQTPGQGLQFLFEYFSETQRNKGNFPGRFSGRQFSNSRSEMNVSTLELGDSALYLCASSPGFIGNTIYFGEGSWLTVV.

The CDR3 reads CASRPGWANVLTF. CDR3 in DNA: TGTGCCAGCAGACCTGGCTGGGCCAACGTCCTGACTTTC. The genes are TRBV11-1 and TRBJ2-6; D unclear. The CDR3 is 13 residues long. CDR1 is SGHAT, CDR2 FQDESV, per germline (reference sequence). Trimming pared 6 bases from V and 5 bases from J, leaving 8 bases between.

This chain links TRBV6-6 with TRBJ1-1; 7 nucleotides align to TRBD1. The CDR3 consists of 15 residues. The trim removed 4 bases at V and 2 bases at J, leaving 7 bases unmatched. Germline-derived CDR1 and CDR2 are MNHNY and SVGAGI (reference sequence). In nucleotides, the CDR3 is TGTGCCAGCAGTTCCGAGGACAGGATAAACACTGAAGCTTTCTTT. This gives the protein CASSSEDRINTEAFF.

This chain joins TRBV28 and TRBJ1-2; possibly TRBD1 for D (5 bases). Germline V gives CDR1 MDHEN, CDR2 SYDVKM. This CDR3 region has 13 residues. V lost 3 bases and J lost 7, with 12 bases in between. The CDR3: CASSLVGAGGYTF. The CDR3 DNA is TGTGCCAGCAGTTTGGTAGGGGCTGGTGGCTACACCTTC.